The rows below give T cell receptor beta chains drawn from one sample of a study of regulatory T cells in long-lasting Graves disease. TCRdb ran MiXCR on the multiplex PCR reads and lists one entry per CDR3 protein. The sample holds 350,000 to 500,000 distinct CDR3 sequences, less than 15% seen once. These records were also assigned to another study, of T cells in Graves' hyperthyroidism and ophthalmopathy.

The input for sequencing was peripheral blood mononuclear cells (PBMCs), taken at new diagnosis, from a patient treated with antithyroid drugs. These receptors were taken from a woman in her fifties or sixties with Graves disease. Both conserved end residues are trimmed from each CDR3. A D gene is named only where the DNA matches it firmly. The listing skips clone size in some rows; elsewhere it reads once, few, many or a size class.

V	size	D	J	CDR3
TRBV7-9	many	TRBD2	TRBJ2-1	ASSPSGTSGYNEQF
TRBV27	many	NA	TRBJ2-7	ASSSIIGPLGVAYEQY
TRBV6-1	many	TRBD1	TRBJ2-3	ASSETGYHTDTQY
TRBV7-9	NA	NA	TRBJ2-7	ASSGKSGQPRYEQY
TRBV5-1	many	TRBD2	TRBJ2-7	ASSHGLGTSGQQY
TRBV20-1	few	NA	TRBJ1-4	SATSGATTNEKLF
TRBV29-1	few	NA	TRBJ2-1	SVEERVYNEQF
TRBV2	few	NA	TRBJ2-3	ASSEYLVSSTDTQY
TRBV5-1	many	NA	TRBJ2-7	ASSLGGAAIYEQY
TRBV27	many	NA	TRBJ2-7	ASSFERSYEQY
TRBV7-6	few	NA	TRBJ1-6	ASSPQRDSPLH
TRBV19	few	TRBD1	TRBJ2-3	ASSIGGPTGIADTQY
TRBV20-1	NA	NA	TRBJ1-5	SARHPGQSSNQPQH
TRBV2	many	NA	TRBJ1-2	ASSEPYGYT